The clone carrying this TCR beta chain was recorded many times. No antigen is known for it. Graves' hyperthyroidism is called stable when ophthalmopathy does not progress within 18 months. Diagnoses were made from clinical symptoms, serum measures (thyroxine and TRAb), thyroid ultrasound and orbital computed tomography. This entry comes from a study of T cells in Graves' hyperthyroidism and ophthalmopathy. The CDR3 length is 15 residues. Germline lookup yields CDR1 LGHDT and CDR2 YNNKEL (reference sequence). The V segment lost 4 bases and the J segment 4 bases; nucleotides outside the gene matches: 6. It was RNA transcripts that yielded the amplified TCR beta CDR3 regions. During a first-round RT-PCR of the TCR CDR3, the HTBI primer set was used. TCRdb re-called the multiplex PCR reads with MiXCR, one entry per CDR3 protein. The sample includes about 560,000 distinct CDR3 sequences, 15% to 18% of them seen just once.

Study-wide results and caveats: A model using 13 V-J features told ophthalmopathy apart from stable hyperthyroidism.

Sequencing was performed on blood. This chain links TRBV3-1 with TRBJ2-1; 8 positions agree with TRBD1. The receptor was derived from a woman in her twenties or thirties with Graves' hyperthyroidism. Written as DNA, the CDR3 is TGTGCCAGCAGCCGGACCGGGACAGGTTACAATGAGCAGTTCTTC. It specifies CASSRTGTGYNEQFF.